This T cell receptor (beta chain) was captured by sequencing in a study of radiotherapy plus CTLA-4 blockade in lung cancer (dated by TCRdb to between 2018 and 2020). Background for the entire study: Objective responses were observed in roughly a sixth of enrolled patients, and disease control was achieved in around 30%.

This clone has just a few counts. Its antigen is not yet known. No quality values exist for individual bases; no much larger clone is one base distant. The method behind the library was the immunoSEQ multiplex PCR assay. As stored in TCRdb, this immuneACCESS dataset retains in-frame rearrangements with V and J assigned. A fraction of the clones does not appear; measured against another copy, unresolved V genes explain less than half of the discrepancy, and the remainder lacks a known reason. The sample table contains about 45,000 clones; only one count was recorded for roughly four fifths of them. The ten largest clones take up around 3.3% of the sample. Focal radiation therapy combined with CTLA-4 blockade (ipilimumab) was tested in patients with chemo-refractory metastatic non-small-cell lung cancer. Paper-wide results and their limitations: After treatment with radiotherapy and ipilimumab, TCR clones that originated in tumors expanded in peripheral blood. The strongest predictors of response, as reported, were early dynamic changes in blood T cell clones along with a rise in serum interferon-beta after radiation.

The CDR3 contains 14 residues, cysteine and phenylalanine counted. The only DNA kept is the CDR3, 42 bases in frame from the first base. Cut back by 2 bases and 3 bases, the V and J ends lie 12 bases apart. The germline V gene sets CDR1 to SGHRS and CDR2 to YFSETQ. The sequence was collected from a human donor with non-small cell lung cancer who had a complete response to radiotherapy plus ipilimumab. Sequencing was performed on peripheral blood, taken from a patient treated with radiotherapy plus ipilimumab. The receptor chain draws on TRBV5-1 and TRBJ2-7; the D gene cannot be named for sure. The sequenced DNA: TGCGCCAGCAGCTTTTTAAGCCCGGGCTACGAGCAGTACTTC. It encodes CASSFLSPGYEQYF.